The rows below give T cell receptor beta chains drawn from one sample of a study of blood T cell repertoires in COVID-19. This table comes from immunoSEQ multiplex PCR, and its TCRdb copy is limited to in-frame clones, with some not included. The data contain roughly 120,000 clones, just under 90% of them singletons. Source material: peripheral blood. These TCRs come from a human donor in a cohort sampled during active COVID-19. The CDR3 runs from the conserved cysteine through the conserved F or W. Each record gives: D gene, J gene, clone size, V gene, CDR3 DNA, CDR3 protein. A D gene is named only where the DNA matches it firmly. Not every row has a clone size; where given, it reads once, few, many or a size class.

D: .; J: TRBJ1-4; size: .; V: TRBV6-5; DNA: TGTGCCAGCAGTTCCTCGGCCACAACTAATGAAAAACTGTTTTTT; CDR3: CASSSSATTNEKLFF
D: TRBD2; J: TRBJ2-1; size: .; V: TRBV7-9; DNA: TGTGCCAGCAGCCCTTGGGCGGGGACTAAAAATGAGCAGTTCTTC; CDR3: CASSPWAGTKNEQFF
D: .; J: TRBJ2-5; size: .; V: TRBV18; DNA: TGTGCCAGCTCACCACGGTCCGCGGGCCTCCAAGAGACCCAGTACTTC; CDR3: CASSPRSAGLQETQYF
D: TRBD1; J: TRBJ2-3; size: .; V: TRBV7-2; DNA: TGTGCCAGCAGCTTAGGAAGGGACAGGTCGCAGTATTTT; CDR3: CASSLGRDRSQYF
D: .; J: TRBJ2-1; size: .; V: TRBV5-5; DNA: TGTGCCAGCAGCTTGATCGGGTACAATGAGCAGTTCTTC; CDR3: CASSLIGYNEQFF
D: .; J: TRBJ1-1; size: few; V: TRBV4-2; DNA: TGTGCCAGCAGCCAAGTCGGGCAGGGTCACACTGAAGCTTTCTTT; CDR3: CASSQVGQGHTEAFF
D: .; J: TRBJ1-1; size: .; V: TRBV6-1; DNA: TGTGCCAGCAGTGAGCGGGGACTCTACTTT; CDR3: CASSERGLYF
D: TRBD2; J: TRBJ2-1; size: once; V: TRBV5-8; DNA: TGTGCCAGCAGCTTATTTCCGGGACTAGCGGGAGGATTTGTCGATGAGCAGTTCTTC; CDR3: CASSLFPGLAGGFVDEQFF
D: .; J: TRBJ1-2; size: .; V: TRBV7-2; DNA: TGTGCCAGCAGCTCCGTCGCGGGTGCCAAGCACTATGGCTACACCTTC; CDR3: CASSSVAGAKHYGYTF
D: .; J: TRBJ2-7; size: once; V: TRBV28; DNA: TGTGCCAGCAGTTCGGGTTACGAGCAGTACTTC; CDR3: CASSSGYEQYF
D: .; J: TRBJ1-1; size: .; V: TRBV19; DNA: TGTGCCAGTAGTCCTCACAACCCTGGACTGGCTTCTGAAGCTTTCTTT; CDR3: CASSPHNPGLASEAFF
D: TRBD1; J: TRBJ1-1; size: few; V: TRBV6-5; DNA: TGTGCCAGCAGGAGAGGACAGGGCTTTCGGACTGAAGCTTTCTTT; CDR3: CASRRGQGFRTEAFF
D: TRBD1; J: TRBJ1-6; size: once; V: TRBV6-1; DNA: TGTGCCAGCAGTGACGGACAGGGGAGGACCCTCCACTTT; CDR3: CASSDGQGRTLHF
D: .; J: TRBJ2-7; size: medium-sized; V: TRBV18; DNA: TGTGCCAGCTCATCCGGTGGACAGTTGTCCTACGAGCAGTACTTC; CDR3: CASSSGGQLSYEQYF
D: TRBD1; J: TRBJ2-7; size: .; V: TRBV15; DNA: TGTGCCACCAGCAGGGACAACAGGGGAAGTAGGTACGAGCAGTACTTC; CDR3: CATSRDNRGSRYEQYF
D: .; J: TRBJ2-1; size: .; V: TRBV5-4; DNA: TGTGCCAGCAGCTTGGTGGCTCAAGGGGGCAATGAGCAGTTCTTC; CDR3: CASSLVAQGGNEQFF
D: .; J: TRBJ1-1; size: .; V: TRBV9; DNA: TGTGCCAGCAGCGTAGGAGGGTATGGCACTGAAGCTTTCTTT; CDR3: CASSVGGYGTEAFF
D: .; J: TRBJ1-2; size: .; V: TRBV28; DNA: TGTGCCAGCAGGCCAAACCGACTCACGAACCATGGCTACACCTTC; CDR3: CASRPNRLTNHGYTF
D: TRBD2; J: TRBJ2-2; size: .; V: TRBV19; DNA: TGTGCCAGTAGTCAAATAGCGGGGGTCGGGGAGCTGTTTTTT; CDR3: CASSQIAGVGELFF
D: TRBD2; J: TRBJ2-3; size: .; V: TRBV5-1; DNA: TGCGCCAGCAGCCCTCTAGCGGGAGCGGGCACAGATACGCAGTATTTT; CDR3: CASSPLAGAGTDTQYF
D: TRBD2; J: TRBJ2-5; size: .; V: TRBV19; DNA: TGTGCCAGTAGTCTCCGGGGGGTGTCCCAAGAGACCCAGTACTTC; CDR3: CASSLRGVSQETQYF
D: TRBD2; J: TRBJ2-1; size: .; V: TRBV5-6; DNA: TGTGCCAGCACCGCCGTCGCTAGCGGGAAAAAGTGGAATGAGCAGTTCTTC; CDR3: CASTAVASGKKWNEQFF
D: .; J: TRBJ1-5; size: .; V: TRBV19; DNA: TGTGCCAGTAACGAAACCCCGGGTGCCAGGGGCGGGAATCAGCCCCAGCATTTT; CDR3: CASNETPGARGGNQPQHF
D: .; J: TRBJ2-2; size: few; V: TRBV19; DNA: TGTGCCAGTAGTCCGACAGGAGGCGGGGAGCTGTTTTTT; CDR3: CASSPTGGGELFF
D: .; J: TRBJ2-7; size: .; V: TRBV5-8; DNA: TGTGCCAGCAGCCACAGGACAGCTTACGAGCAGTACTTC; CDR3: CASSHRTAYEQYF
D: .; J: TRBJ1-6; size: once; V: TRBV6-5; DNA: TGTGCCAGCAGGACAGGCGGGGGCTCACCCCTCCACTTT; CDR3: CASRTGGGSPLHF
D: TRBD2; J: TRBJ2-1; size: .; V: TRBV5-1; DNA: TGCGCCAGCAGCTTGAGGCGGGGGGGCCGCAATGAGCAGTTCTTC; CDR3: CASSLRRGGRNEQFF